This TCR beta chain was profiled in a study of blood T cell repertoires in COVID-19 (dated by TCRdb to about 2020). A note on the overall study: The collaborator samples originated in the United States, Italy and Spain and spanned the acute and convalescent phases of COVID-19. Where available, HLA class I and class II types were obtained from metadata supplied by the sample provider rather than from assay-based typing. The prospective study material was composed of cDNA or gDNA derived from T cells, B-cell-depleted T cells, or PBMCs. The samples were drawn from two sources: the first 160 participants of the ongoing ImmuneRACE study, and fewer than 1,500 subjects contributed by 6 global collaborators. Nearly every sample came with metadata listing a de-identified subject ID, COVID-19 status, age in years and sex. The dataset comprised deeply sampled blood TCRbeta repertoires from subjects exposed to, actively infected with, or recovered from COVID-19. The repertoires were made available in a free public database intended to serve as a resource for research on the immune response to SARS-CoV-2.

V and J are trimmed by 2 bases and 4 bases, and the gene matches miss 4 bases of the junction. CDR1 SGHRS and CDR2 YFSETQ are derived from the germline V gene. The CDR3 sequence holds 16 residues, the cysteine and phenylalanine included. Of all the DNA, just the CDR3 is kept, 48 bases in frame from base 1. Remarks on this clone: The antigen it binds to is not known. The record has no base qualities; no much larger clone is one base away.

TCRbeta CDR3 regions were amplified from genomic DNA by means of the immunoSEQ Assay, a bias-controlled multiplex PCR. Per the original workflow: The number of nucleated cells in each sample was estimated from the amplification of reference gene primers within the assay. To quantify the absolute abundance of each unique TCRbeta CDR3 rearrangement, sequence reads were collapsed and filtered. Productive Simpson clonality was computed per sample as the square root of Simpson's diversity index over productive rearrangements. Not all clones reach the TCRdb copy of this immuneACCESS table, which keeps in-frame sequences only. Checked studies attribute under half of the gap to unresolved V genes and leave the rest unexplained. V and J calls and clone size are copied from that table; D and trimming were computed from the DNA. Within this sample are approximately 490,000 clones, with less than 90% of them counted one time only. The biggest ten clones account for 7% to 10% of the sample.

Overall study outcomes, separate from this receptor: How much clinical and demographic metadata was included differed by source and by participant, and the metadata was provided uncurated.

Participants in the prospective study were aged about 18 to 89 years, lived in about two dozen United States geographic areas, and enrolled through a virtual design. In the prospective study, cohorts were assigned on the basis of participant-reported clinical history obtained from a screening survey and a study questionnaire. Recovered participants in ImmuneRACE Cohort 3 were defined by two consecutive negative NP/OP PCR tests, clearance by a healthcare professional, or resolution of symptoms. Each participant in the prospective study had whole blood, serum and a nasopharyngeal or oropharyngeal swab collected by mobile phlebotomists. Over an approximately 2-month period, participants in the prospective study had the option of providing additional blood draws and questionnaires. Before DNA extraction, blood samples from the prospective study were shipped at room temperature or frozen.

This clonotype originated in a woman aged 55-75 years who had recovered from COVID-19. The specimen was PBMCs or T cells enriched from blood (not recorded which). In this chain, TRBV5-1 is recombined with TRBJ2-3, with 13 middle bases fitting TRBD2. The CDR3 here reads CASSFRTSGGADTQYF. The bases are TGCGCCAGCAGCTTCCGTACTAGCGGGGGGGCAGATACGCAGTATTTT.